What follows describes a single TCR beta chain. Its target is not known. Germline values: CDR1 DFQATT, CDR2 SNEGSKA (reference sequence). With 7 bases clipped from V and 3 bases from J, the junction kept 13 bases outside the gene matches. The CDR3 consists of 15 residues. Presence of unique molecular identifiers characterized the TCR beta cDNA libraries. MiXCR, run by TCRdb on the PCR reads, gives a single entry per CDR3 protein. The sample lists roughly 180,000 distinct CDR3 sequences, 25% to 35% seen once, with approximately 1.4% in the top ten. This record comes from a study of post-analysis software for immune sequencing data. Study results and limitations: Patients had higher frequencies than controls of roughly five TRBV segments, including TRBV5-6, TRBV5-1 and TRBV20-1.

Sequencing was performed on blood. The origin of this receptor is a girl aged 10-17 years with multiple sclerosis. The V call is TRBV20-1, the J call TRBJ2-3; 7 bases map to TRBD2. CDR3 loop: CSGALVTGLTDTQYF. CDR3 bases: TGCAGTGGGGCGCTTGTGACGGGACTAACAGATACGCAGTATTTT.